This passage covers 20 T cell receptor beta chains from one sample sequenced in a study of monozygotic twins with inflammatory bowel disease. Reanalyzing the 5' RACE reads, TCRdb keeps one entry per CDR3 protein, without DNA. With around 210,000 distinct CDR3 sequences in the sample, the ten largest clones hold around 7.7%. The material sequenced was blood. The receptors originated from a human donor with ulcerative colitis or Crohn's disease, or a healthy co-twin of an affected twin (not recorded which).

The chain is built from TRBV6-1 and TRBJ1-6; the TCRdb D gene call, TRBD1, has no DNA to confirm it. Germline loops: CDR1 MNHNS, CDR2 SASEGT. The CDR3 has 15 residues. The chain's CDR3 is CASSEEARVGGALHF.

V gene TRBV5-6 combines with J gene TRBJ2-2; the D gene TCRdb calls, TRBD1, cannot be checked with no DNA. The CDR3 has 16 residues. Germline V lookup: CDR1 SGHDT, CDR2 YYEEEE. CDR3 region: CASSVAGDLPAGELFF.

The rearrangement links TRBV11-2 to TRBJ2-5; TCRdb indicates TRBD1, and absent DNA this call remains unverified. In germline, CDR1 is SGHAT, CDR2 FQNNGV. The CDR3 runs to 14 residues. The CDR3 sequence: CASSGWGGQETQYF.

This clonotype ranks as medium-sized (0.01 to 0.1%) in terms of frequency. The genes are TRBV6-5 and TRBJ2-5. The CDR3 sequence is 14 residues long. The germline gives CDR1 MNHEY, CDR2 SVGAGI. The CDR3: CASSYSIRSETQYF.

The chain recombines TRBV5-1 with TRBJ1-1; without DNA, the TCRdb call of TRBD1 cannot be checked. CDR3 size: 13 residues. The germline V gene encodes CDR1 SGHRS and CDR2 YFSETQ. The CDR3 sequence is CASRRQMNTEAFF.

The V call is TRBV5-1, the J call TRBJ2-1; without DNA, the TCRdb call of TRBD2 cannot be checked. The CDR3 covers 15 residues. In germline, CDR1 is SGHRS, CDR2 YFSETQ. This chain's CDR3 is CASSSAGGTYNEQFF.

The J gene is TRBJ2-2, the V gene TRBV12-3 or TRBV12-4; TCRdb names TRBD2, which stays unverified in the absence of DNA. The CDR3 contains 13 residues. The CDR3: CASSFLGDGELFF.

This chain connects TRBV6-5 to TRBJ2-1; checking the TCRdb D call of TRBD2 is not possible without DNA. This CDR3 is built from 14 residues. Germline V CDR1 and CDR2: MNHEY, SVGAGI. CDR3 loop: CASSYSLAGGEQFF.

The chain employs TRBV4-3 and TRBJ2-7. The CDR3 is 15 residues long. From germline, CDR1 is LGHNA and CDR2 YSLEER. The CDR3 protein is CASSQDRTSYNEQYF.

V usage is TRBV6-5 and J usage is TRBJ2-5; the D call from TCRdb, TRBD2, cannot be confirmed without DNA. Germline loops: CDR1 MNHEY, CDR2 SVGAGI. This CDR3 is 17 amino acids long. The CDR3 sequence: CASSYSNGGPRGETQYF.

The chain carries TRBV20-1 and TRBJ2-2; TCRdb proposes TRBD1, but this gene call is untestable without DNA. The length of the CDR3 is 15 residues. CDR1 and CDR2 (germline): DFQATT, SNEGSKA (reference sequence). This CDR3 is CSARAVNPGTGELFF.

The chain links TRBV30 to TRBJ1-4; TCRdb outputs TRBD1, but without DNA this stays unchecked. The CDR3 spans 16 residues. Germline V lookup: CDR1 GTSNPN, CDR2 SVGIG (reference sequence). The CDR3 reads CAWSVTTGGTNEKLFF.

The V and J genes are TRBV19 and TRBJ1-2; TCRdb's D call, TRBD1, is unchecked because there is no DNA. The CDR3 covers 14 residues. Germline CDR1 and CDR2: LNHDA and SQIVND (reference sequence). The CDR3 region is CASSIWGQIYGYTF. Together with reference TRBV19 and TRBJ1-2, the CDR3 gives the full variable domain: DGGITQSPKYLFRKEGQNVTLSCEQNLNHDAMYWYRQDPGQGLRLIYYSQIVNDFQKGDIAEGYSVSREKKESFPLTVTSAQKNPTAFYLCASSIWGQIYGYTFGSGTRLTVV.

The J gene is TRBJ2-2, the V gene TRBV18; no DNA is available, so the TRBD2 call from TCRdb remains unchecked. The CDR3 length is 15 residues. The V gene's germline CDR1 is KGHSH and CDR2 LQKENI. CDR3 in amino acids: CASSPEAGLTGELFF.

This chain connects TRBV19 to TRBJ1-4. This CDR3 spans 15 amino acids. CDR1 is LNHDA, CDR2 SQIVND, per germline (reference sequence). CDR3 sequence reads: CASTHGSGGYEKLFF.

J is TRBJ1-2 and V is TRBV2. From germline, CDR1 is SNHLY and CDR2 FYNNEI. This CDR3 has 14 amino acids. CDR3 sequence: CASSDSDSGYGYTF.

This rearrangement joins TRBV5-1 to TRBJ2-1; absent DNA, TCRdb's TRBD2 call cannot be checked. The germline V gene encodes CDR1 SGHRS and CDR2 YFSETQ. The CDR3 has 12 residues. The CDR3 here is CASSLGREEQFF.

This sequence joins TRBV7-9 and TRBJ2-1. Germline CDR1 SEHNR, CDR2 FQNEAQ (reference sequence). The CDR3 is 14 residues long. This CDR3 reads CASSRINSYNEQFF.

The V and J genes are TRBV7-9 and TRBJ1-2; TCRdb's D call of TRBD1 is untestable without DNA. Germline CDR1 SEHNR, CDR2 FQNEAQ (reference sequence). The CDR3 contains 14 residues. CDR3 amino acids: CASSLSGDRNPYTF.

J is TRBJ2-1 and V is TRBV7-2. The CDR3 length is 15 residues. The V gene's germline CDR1 is SGHTA and CDR2 FQGNSA. The CDR3 spells CASSPSRISRHEQFF.